This is a list of T cell receptor beta chains from one sample in a study of CD8+ T cells in alopecia areata. The table came from immunoSEQ multiplex PCR; TCRdb's copy has only in-frame clones and leaves some out. The sample lists some 200,000 clones, roughly 50% seen once, with roughly 12% in the top ten. The sequences come from CD8+ T cells sorted from blood, collected at week 24, from a patient treated with tofacitinib. The source is a human donor with alopecia areata. CDR3s include the opening cysteine and the closing phenylalanine or tryptophan. The D gene is left open where the match is weak. Rows may omit the clone size; those that give it use once, few, many or a size class.

few	TRBJ1-2	TRBD1	TRBV29-1	CSVGPGQGKDNYGYTF	TGCAGCGTTGGTCCCGGACAGGGGAAAGATAACTATGGCTACACCTTC
once	TRBJ1-1	-	TRBV29-1	CSVPKGDTEAFF	TGCAGCGTCCCAAAAGGGGACACTGAAGCTTTCTTT
-	TRBJ1-1	-	TRBV4-2	CASSQDPAGPLNTEAFF	TGTGCCAGCAGCCAAGACCCAGCAGGGCCCCTGAACACTGAAGCTTTCTTT
-	TRBJ2-4	-	TRBV5-1	CASSLDPALAKNIQYF	TGCGCCAGCAGCTTGGATCCGGCACTAGCCAAAAACATTCAGTACTTC
-	TRBJ2-1	-	TRBV5-6	CATNPLRQKYNEQFF	TGTGCCACAAACCCACTGAGACAGAAGTACAATGAGCAGTTCTTC
-	TRBJ2-7	-	TRBV7-8	CASSFWTARYEQYF	TGTGCCAGCAGCTTTTGGACAGCACGTTACGAGCAGTACTTC
few	TRBJ2-7	TRBD2	TRBV15	CATSVSGGDEQYF	TGTGCCACCAGCGTTAGCGGGGGTGACGAGCAGTACTTC
-	TRBJ2-5	-	TRBV29-1	CSVEIGQTQETQYF	TGCAGCGTTGAAATCGGACAAACACAAGAGACCCAGTACTTC
few	TRBJ2-1	TRBD2	TRBV6-5	CASRAGGNEQFF	TGTGCCAGCAGAGCGGGGGGCAATGAGCAGTTCTTC
-	TRBJ2-1	-	TRBV4-1	CASSQGRLSYNEQFF	TGCGCCAGCAGCCAAGGTCGACTTTCCTACAATGAGCAGTTCTTC
once	TRBJ2-5	-	TRBV13	CASSLGRWQIQETQYF	TGTGCCAGCAGCTTAGGCCGCTGGCAAATCCAAGAGACCCAGTACTTC
few	TRBJ2-2	-	TRBV10-3	CAISESTRGPNTGELFF	TGTGCCATCAGTGAGTCGACCCGGGGACCCAACACCGGGGAGCTGTTTTTT
-	TRBJ2-1	-	TRBV5-6	CASSSQTGLVGEQFF	TGTGCCAGCAGCTCCCAGACAGGTTTAGTGGGTGAGCAGTTCTTC
-	TRBJ2-1	-	TRBV7-6	CASSLAATKKQFF	TGTGCCAGCAGCTTAGCGGCGACTAAGAAGCAGTTCTTC
-	TRBJ1-1	TRBD1	TRBV29-1	CSAAGQGKAFF	TGCAGCGCTGCTGGACAGGGAAAGGCTTTCTTT
-	TRBJ2-3	TRBD2	TRBV27	CASSRRGSGGTDTQYF	TGTGCCAGCAGTCGCCGCGGGAGCGGGGGCACAGATACGCAGTATTTT
-	TRBJ2-5	-	TRBV5-4	CASSYRLDGTQYF	TGTGCCAGCAGCTACAGACTGGACGGGACCCAGTACTTC
-	TRBJ2-1	-	TRBV14	CASSQVPVGQFF	TGTGCCAGCAGCCAAGTTCCGGTCGGGCAGTTCTTC
-	TRBJ2-3	-	TRBV19	CASSIIPADTQYF	TGTGCCAGTAGTATCATCCCCGCAGATACGCAGTATTTT
-	TRBJ2-5	-	TRBV28	CASSFMQVRWETQYF	TGTGCCAGCAGTTTTATGCAGGTCCGTTGGGAGACCCAGTACTTC
few	TRBJ2-3	-	TRBV2	CASSDSTDTQYF	TGTGCCAGCAGTGATAGCACAGATACGCAGTATTTT
-	TRBJ2-2	-	TRBV5-1	CASRSPASGTGELFF	TGCGCCAGCAGGTCACCAGCGAGCGGCACCGGGGAGCTGTTTTTT
few	TRBJ2-2	-	TRBV29-1	CSVGTTNTGELFF	TGCAGCGTTGGGACAACGAACACCGGGGAGCTGTTTTTT